Listed below are T cell receptor beta chains from one sample, sequenced in a study of T cell responses to AZD1222 COVID-19 vaccine. Measured with immunoSEQ multiplex PCR; TCRdb has only the in-frame clones, and not every one. This sample carries roughly 140,000 clones, 90% to 95% of them seen once, and the ten largest clones take 10% to 15%. The starting material was peripheral blood, obtained after recovery from COVID-19. These receptors were collected from an adult who had recovered from COVID-19. CDR3s include the opening cysteine and the closing phenylalanine or tryptophan. D genes are given only for firm matches. Clone size appears in some rows only: once, few, many, or a class for an expanded clone.

TRBJ1-4 | - | - | TRBV7-9 | TGTGCCAGCAGCTTGGGGGGGCAGGGACATGAAAAACTGTTTTTT | CASSLGGQGHEKLFF
TRBJ2-5 | - | - | TRBV27 | TGTGCCAGCAGTTTGACGGTTGGTGTGGAGACCCAGTACTTC | CASSLTVGVETQYF
TRBJ1-4 | - | - | TRBV6-5 | TGTGCCAGCAACCAGGACTTAAGGAATGAAAAACTGTTTTTT | CASNQDLRNEKLFF
TRBJ2-7 | once | TRBD1 | TRBV29-1 | TGCAGCGTTGGACAGGGTACGCACGAGCAGTACTTC | CSVGQGTHEQYF
TRBJ1-3 | - | - | TRBV6-5 | TGTGCCAGCAGCTCGAACAACTTATTCGGAAACACCATATATTTT | CASSSNNLFGNTIYF
TRBJ2-5 | - | - | TRBV5-8 | TGTGCCAGCAGCTTGGGTCCAGACCAAGAGACCCAGTACTTC | CASSLGPDQETQYF
TRBJ2-5 | - | - | TRBV19 | TGTGCCAGTAGTATAGATTGGGGGGAGCAAGAGACCCAGTACTTC | CASSIDWGEQETQYF
TRBJ2-1 | - | - | TRBV24-1 | TGTGCCACCAGTGATTTAGGCTCTCCGCCTAACAATGAGCAGTTCTTC | CATSDLGSPPNNEQFF
TRBJ2-3 | - | - | TRBV28 | TGTGCCAGCGGTGTACAGGGACCTAACACAGATACGCAGTATTTT | CASGVQGPNTDTQYF
TRBJ2-1 | once | - | TRBV29-1 | TGCAGCGTTGGATCAAGTCATGAGCAGTTCTTC | CSVGSSHEQFF
TRBJ2-2 | once | TRBD2 | TRBV5-1 | TGCGCCAGCAGTACCCTAGCGGTGACGGGCACCGGGGAGCTGTTTTTT | CASSTLAVTGTGELFF
TRBJ1-6 | once | - | TRBV5-6 | TGTGCCAGCAGCTTGGCCCGTAACAGGGCGGATTCACCCCTCCACTTT | CASSLARNRADSPLHF
TRBJ2-6 | - | TRBD1 | TRBV4-2 | TGTGCCAGCAGCCAAGTCCTAGGACAGGCGGCCGTCCTGACTTTC | CASSQVLGQAAVLTF
TRBJ2-7 | - | TRBD1 | TRBV7-9 | TGTGCCAGCAGCTTAGCAGAGGGGGCCCTACCCATGCAGTACTTC | CASSLAEGALPMQYF
TRBJ1-3 | - | - | TRBV4-1 | TGCGCCAGCAGCCAAGCCTCGGGCTCTGGAAACACCATATATTTT | CASSQASGSGNTIYF
TRBJ1-5 | once | TRBD1 | TRBV27 | TGTGCCACCCGGACAGGGTATAGCAATCAGCCCCAGCATTTT | CATRTGYSNQPQHF
TRBJ1-2 | - | - | TRBV30 | TGTGCCTGGAACGGGAACCCAAACTATGGCTACACCTTC | CAWNGNPNYGYTF
TRBJ1-5 | - | TRBD1 | TRBV4-1 | TGCGCCAGCAGCCTGCGACAGGGAAATCAGCCCCAGCATTTT | CASSLRQGNQPQHF
TRBJ2-1 | - | - | TRBV6-5 | TGTGCCAGCAGTTACTCGGGGGCAGCCGGACTTAATGAGCAGTTCTTC | CASSYSGAAGLNEQFF
TRBJ2-3 | few | - | TRBV6-5 | TGTGCCAGCACCCGAGCAGGGACGGGGGATACGCAGTATTTT | CASTRAGTGDTQYF
TRBJ1-5 | - | TRBD1 | TRBV4-1 | TGCGCCAGCAGCCAAGATGGGGGGGTGGGACAGCTCCACAACTCCAATCAGCCCCAGCATTTT | CASSQDGGVGQLHNSNQPQHF
TRBJ2-7 | - | - | TRBV11-2 | TGTGCCAGCAGCTCCCCCCCCGGGGGTAGCGCACACTACGAGCAGTACTTC | CASSSPPGGSAHYEQYF
TRBJ2-7 | - | TRBD1 | TRBV28 | TGTGCCAGCAGTGCCCGGACAGGGTCCTACGAGCAGTACTTC | CASSARTGSYEQYF
TRBJ2-7 | - | - | TRBV5-4 | TGTGCCAGCAGCCCTTATACCAGCTCCTACGAGCAGTACTTC | CASSPYTSSYEQYF
TRBJ2-2 | - | - | TRBV3-1/TRBV3-2 | TGTGCCAGCAGCCAAGGGCGGACGAACACCGGGGAGCTGTTTTTT | CASSQGRTNTGELFF